The rows below give T cell receptor beta chains drawn from one sample of a study of blood T cells in healthy people across ages. TCRdb reprocessed the 5' RACE reads with MiXCR, giving one entry per CDR3 protein. This table holds 1,500,000 or so distinct CDR3 sequences, less than 45% found once. Sequencing used blood. These receptors were taken from a young woman in good health. Each CDR3 is given with its conserved first and last residue. A D gene is named only where the DNA matches it firmly. Expanded clones are given a class, and other clones once, few, many or no size at all.

abundance: few; v_gene: TRBV4-3; j_gene: TRBJ2-1; d_gene: -; CDR3aa: CASSQEGSHNEQFF; CDR3nt: TGCGCCAGCAGCCAAGAAGGGTCGCACAATGAGCAGTTCTTC
abundance: -; v_gene: TRBV20-1; j_gene: TRBJ2-7; d_gene: -; CDR3aa: CSARYGSYEQYF; CDR3nt: TGCAGTGCGAGGTACGGATCCTACGAGCAGTACTTC
abundance: few; v_gene: TRBV4-1; j_gene: TRBJ1-1; d_gene: -; CDR3aa: CASSQETAAGTEAFF; CDR3nt: TGCGCCAGCAGCCAAGAAACGGCTGCGGGGACTGAAGCTTTCTTT
abundance: -; v_gene: TRBV20-1; j_gene: TRBJ2-3; d_gene: -; CDR3aa: CSARPGALGGSTDTQYF; CDR3nt: TGCAGTGCTAGACCAGGGGCTCTCGGGGGGAGCACAGATACGCAGTATTTT
abundance: -; v_gene: TRBV25-1; j_gene: TRBJ2-7; d_gene: TRBD1; CDR3aa: CASSVPGTGAYEQYF; CDR3nt: TGTGCCAGCAGTGTCCCAGGGACAGGGGCATATGAGCAGTACTTC
abundance: few; v_gene: TRBV7-2; j_gene: TRBJ1-2; d_gene: -; CDR3aa: CASSFDRANYGYTF; CDR3nt: TGTGCCAGCAGCTTCGACAGAGCTAACTATGGCTACACCTTC
abundance: -; v_gene: TRBV2; j_gene: TRBJ2-3; d_gene: -; CDR3aa: CASKTRGDTQYF; CDR3nt: TGTGCCAGCAAGACCAGGGGAGATACGCAGTATTTT
abundance: few; v_gene: TRBV6-6; j_gene: TRBJ1-5; d_gene: TRBD1; CDR3aa: CASSYSTLRTGNQPQHF; CDR3nt: TGTGCCAGCAGTTACTCGACTCTCCGGACAGGGAATCAGCCCCAGCATTTT
abundance: -; v_gene: TRBV5-6; j_gene: TRBJ1-1; d_gene: -; CDR3aa: CASSFFTRGTEAFF; CDR3nt: TGTGCCAGCAGCTTTTTCACTAGGGGCACTGAAGCTTTCTTT
abundance: -; v_gene: TRBV5-1; j_gene: TRBJ1-1; d_gene: TRBD1; CDR3aa: CASSYTGTGVTEAFF; CDR3nt: TGCGCCAGCAGCTATACCGGGACAGGGGTTACCGAAGCTTTCTTT
abundance: -; v_gene: TRBV29-1; j_gene: TRBJ2-3; d_gene: -; CDR3aa: CSVGLVSDTQYF; CDR3nt: TGCAGCGTTGGACTAGTTTCAGATACGCAGTATTTT
abundance: -; v_gene: TRBV7-2; j_gene: TRBJ1-2; d_gene: -; CDR3aa: CASSAGGGRNYGYTF; CDR3nt: TGTGCCAGCAGCGCTGGGGGGGGGAGAAACTATGGCTACACCTTC
abundance: few; v_gene: TRBV7-2; j_gene: TRBJ1-2; d_gene: TRBD1; CDR3aa: CASSLATPHRGHGYTF; CDR3nt: TGTGCCAGCAGCTTAGCAACCCCCCACAGGGGGCACGGCTACACCTTC
abundance: -; v_gene: TRBV7-9; j_gene: TRBJ2-7; d_gene: -; CDR3aa: CASSSSDSTYEQYF; CDR3nt: TGTGCCAGCAGCTCGTCAGACAGTACCTACGAGCAGTACTTC
abundance: few; v_gene: TRBV29-1; j_gene: TRBJ2-7; d_gene: -; CDR3aa: CSVEGHKGGDYEQYF; CDR3nt: TGCAGCGTTGAAGGGCACAAGGGGGGAGACTACGAGCAGTACTTC
abundance: few; v_gene: TRBV20-1; j_gene: TRBJ1-2; d_gene: -; CDR3aa: CSVQGRQRYGYTF; CDR3nt: TGCAGTGTCCAGGGGAGACAGAGGTATGGCTACACCTTC